Below, one TCR beta chain is given with its context. Antigen: not known. TCRdb recomputed calls from the RT-PCR reads with MiXCR, one row per CDR3 protein. The data contain around 530,000 distinct CDR3 sequences, 12% of them singletons. The CDR3 consists of 14 residues. The sample belongs to a study of response to subunit inactivated influenza vaccine. Study-level points and caveats: Every seasonal influenza vaccination brings in few new T cells, the authors suggested.

The origin of this receptor is a man between 50 and 59 years old who received an inactivated influenza vaccine. This sample comprised PBMCs from blood, obtained on the day of vaccination. This sequence joins TRBV21-1 and TRBJ2-5. TRBV21-1 is described as a pseudogene. The CDR3 nucleotides read TGTGCCAGCAGCCCTCTGTATCCCCAAGAGACCCAGTACTTC. It encodes CASSPLYPQETQYF.